Listed here are 27 T cell receptor beta chains from one sample, sequenced in a study of human T cells and chemical hapten exposure (dated by TCRdb to the early 2020s). Total RNA was extracted from unfractionated whole blood collected in Tempus Blood RNA tubes. Library preparation was by 5' RACE. The sample was run on an Illumina MiSeq. TCRdb handled the public reads itself, with Q25 trimming in fastp and clone calling in MiXCR, and kept productive beta chains. Duplicate CDR3 protein sequences are folded into a single record with the most common DNA and genes. Across this sample there are 110,000 to 150,000 distinct CDR3 sequences, with 4.1% seen only once. Approximately 1.3% of the sample goes to the ten largest clones. These receptors came from a female donor in good health.

This clonotype was counted at least ten times. DNA of the CDR3: TGTGCCACCAGTGATTTAGCGGGGGCCGGCACAGATACGCAGTATTTT. The encoded protein is CATSDLAGAGTDTQYF. The chain employs TRBV24-1 and TRBJ2-3; 8 nucleotides line up with TRBD2. Germline values: CDR1 KGHDR, CDR2 SFDVKD. V gave up 1 base and J gave up 1 base; unmatched junction bases: 3. The CDR3 consists of 16 residues.

This clonotype was recorded many times. The chain has TRBV12-3 or TRBV12-4 and TRBJ1-3; D gene unclear. The ends were cut back, 5 bases at V and 3 bases at J, with 29 bases in the middle. The CDR3 loop spans 20 amino acids. Here the CDR3 DNA reads TGTGCCAGCAGTCCCTCCATTAATAGGCCGGAGCAAAGAGGTGGAAACACCATATATTTT. Translating gives CASSPSINRPEQRGGNTIYF.

At least ten counts were recorded for this clonotype. The chain combines TRBV5-4 with TRBJ1-2, with D unresolved. Germline V gives CDR1 SGHNT, CDR2 YYREEE (reference sequence). The V gene lost 0 bases and the J gene lost 2 bases, with 8 bases spanning the gap. This CDR3 has 14 residues. DNA for the CDR3: TGTGCCAGCAGCTTGGGGATGGGGAACTATGGCTACACCTTC. Protein product: CASSLGMGNYGYTF.

This clonotype showed up many times. The rearrangement links TRBV7-2 to TRBJ1-2; 11 bases map to TRBD1. CDR1 is SGHTA, CDR2 FQGNSA, per germline. The trim removed 5 bases at V and 5 bases at J, leaving 7 bases unmatched. The CDR3 totals 15 residues. The CDR3 sequence is CASSGGTGGLYGYTF. For the CDR3, the DNA is TGTGCCAGCAGCGGCGGGACAGGGGGACTGTATGGCTACACCTTC.

The table lists this clonotype with a few counts. It may be a read error: a sequence one base away is much more abundant. This chain connects TRBV6-6 to TRBJ1-6, with 7 nucleotides matching TRBD1. Germline V lookup: CDR1 MNHNY, CDR2 SVGAGI (reference sequence). CDR3 size: 15 residues. The CDR3 loop reads CASSYSGTANAPLHF. DNA of the CDR3: TGTGCCAGCAGTTATTCCGGGACAGCTAATGCACCCCTCCACTTT.

At least ten counts were recorded for this clonotype. J is TRBJ2-1 and V is TRBV7-2, with D tentatively TRBD1 or TRBD2 (5 bases each). The CDR3 runs to 18 residues. V was clipped by 7 bases and J by 5 bases, with 27 bases between them. Looked up from germline, CDR1 is SGHTA and CDR2 is FQGNSA. CDR3 sequence reads: CASILSSSRRDANNEQFF. Written as DNA, the CDR3 is TGTGCCAGCATCCTTAGCTCCTCCCGTAGGGACGCCAACAATGAGCAGTTCTTC.

Many counts were recorded for this clonotype. The chain is built from TRBV6-2 or TRBV6-3 and TRBJ1-1, with unresolved D. The V gene's germline CDR1 is MNHEY and CDR2 SVGEGT. Trimming stripped 5 bases from V and 5 bases from J, with 12 bases between. This CDR3 is built from 13 residues. This CDR3 is CASSQGMVTEAFF. CDR3 coding DNA: TGTGCCAGCAGTCAAGGGATGGTGACTGAAGCTTTCTTT.

This clonotype was seen more than once but under ten times. The rearrangement uses TRBV5-1 and TRBJ1-2; D ambiguous. Germline CDR1 and CDR2: SGHRS and YFSETQ. V shed 1 base and J shed 0 bases, with 7 bases lying between them. This CDR3 spans 14 amino acids. DNA of the CDR3: TGCGCCAGCAGCTTGACAGAAGCTAACTATGGCTACACCTTC. Residues: CASSLTEANYGYTF.

This clonotype was observed at least ten times. The gene calls are TRBV7-2 and TRBJ1-3, with D unresolved. This CDR3 has 13 residues. The V end lost 0 bases, the J end lost 9 bases, and 9 bases lay between the germline ends. Germline CDR1 reads SGHTA; CDR2 reads FQGNSA. CDR3 nucleotides: TGTGCCAGCAGCTTAGCCTCCAGAAGCACCATATATTTT. It encodes CASSLASRSTIYF.

This clonotype was picked up a small number of times. This could be a read error, since a much larger clone is one nucleotide away. V and J are TRBV2 and TRBJ1-6, with TRBD1 identical over 10 bases. Germline values: CDR1 SNHLY, CDR2 FYNNEI. The CDR3 totals 12 residues. The CDR3 DNA reads as TGTGCCAGGGGACAGGGGCGTTCAACCCTCAACTTT. Amino acids: CARGQGRSTLNF.

This clonotype was observed at least ten times. The chain's CDR3 is CASRKQGVGYNEQFF. The CDR3 bases are TGTGCCAGCAGGAAACAGGGGGTAGGGTACAATGAGCAGTTCTTC. The chain has TRBV6-5 and TRBJ2-1; TRBD1 matches at 8 bases. The CDR3 is made up of 15 amino acids. Germline values: CDR1 MNHEY, CDR2 SVGAGI. V lost 6 bases and J lost 4; bases outside the gene matches: 8.

The chain couples TRBV5-1 to TRBJ2-2, with D perhaps matching TRBD1 or TRBD2 (6 bases each). Trimming took 5 bases from V and 5 from J, leaving 19 bases between them. Germline V gene sequence: CDR1 SGHRS, CDR2 YFSETQ. The CDR3 sequence is 16 residues long. The CDR3 DNA reads as TGCGCCAGCAGTCCACACAGGGACTGCTCGACCGGGGAGCTGTTTTTT. As protein: CASSPHRDCSTGELFF.

This clonotype was picked up many times. V is TRBV19 and J is TRBJ2-7; D may correspond to TRBD1 or TRBD2 (5 bases each). The CDR3 contains 14 residues. Per germline, CDR1 LNHDA and CDR2 SQIVND (reference sequence). Trimming left V 7 bases short and J 6 bases short, with 19 bases between. Here the CDR3 DNA reads TGTGCCAGTATGGTCAGTCGGGGCCGCGGCGAGCAGTACTTC. This gives the protein CASMVSRGRGEQYF.

The table lists this clonotype with many counts. The V gene is TRBV5-1, the J gene TRBJ2-3, with TRBD2 matching over 11 bases. Germline loops: CDR1 SGHRS, CDR2 YFSETQ. The CDR3 is 19 residues long. The V segment lost 1 base and the J segment 0 bases; nucleotides outside the gene matches: 10. Here the CDR3 reads CASSLYRTSGGLSTDTQYF. The CDR3 coding sequence is TGCGCCAGCAGCTTGTACAGAACTAGCGGGGGCCTGAGCACAGATACGCAGTATTTT.

In this sample, this clonotype turned up many times. The chain recombines TRBV3-1 with TRBJ2-3; TRBD2 is a possible D gene (6 bases). The CDR3 covers 12 residues. The V end lost 4 bases, the J end lost 8 bases, and 10 bases lay between the germline ends. CDR1 is LGHDT and CDR2 is YNNKEL in the germline V gene (reference sequence). The CDR3 bases are TGTGCCAGCAGCCCCCCCGGGGGTACGCAGTATTTT. Protein product: CASSPPGGTQYF.

Ten or more counts support this clonotype. Written as DNA, the CDR3 is TGTGCCAGCCGAGAGCTAGCCGGGGAGCTGTTTTTT. As protein: CASRELAGELFF. This sequence joins TRBV3-1 and TRBJ2-2; D gene uncertain. V lost 8 bases, J lost 6 bases, and 10 bases lay in between. The CDR3 sequence is 12 residues long. CDR1 is LGHDT and CDR2 is YNNKEL in the germline V gene (reference sequence).

This clonotype occurred many times. The chain joins TRBV3-1 to TRBJ2-2; a possible D gene is TRBD2 (6 bases). Germline V gene sequence: CDR1 LGHDT, CDR2 YNNKEL (reference sequence). This CDR3 region has 18 residues. V shed 0 bases and J shed 6 bases, with 20 bases lying between them. The CDR3 protein is CASSQDLGSGRVSGELFF. In nucleotides, the CDR3 is TGTGCCAGCAGCCAAGATTTAGGAAGCGGGCGAGTATCCGGGGAGCTGTTTTTT. The full variable domain, completed using reference TRBV3-1 and TRBJ2-2, is DTAVSQTPKYLVTQMGNDKSIKCEQNLGHDTMYWYKQDSKKFLKIMFSYNNKELIINETVPNRFSPKSPDKAHLNLHINSLELGDSAVYFCASSQDLGSGRVSGELFFGEGSRLTVL.

This clonotype was seen many times. The chain recombines TRBV28 with TRBJ1-5, with 9 bases matching TRBD1. The CDR3 runs 16 residues. CDR1 is MDHEN and CDR2 is SYDVKM in the germline V gene. J lost 4 bases, V lost 5 bases, and 9 bases had no gene match. The CDR3: CASSPGDRVSNQPQHF. The CDR3 nucleotides read TGTGCCAGCAGTCCCGGGGACAGGGTATCGAATCAGCCCCAGCATTTT.

This clonotype appeared a few times. The chain joins TRBV5-1 to TRBJ2-5; D is perhaps TRBD1 (6 bases). Germline CDR1 SGHRS, CDR2 YFSETQ. This CDR3 contains 15 residues. V lost 2 bases and J lost 5, with 16 bases in between. CDR3: CASSFAGTLGETQYF. In nucleotides, the CDR3 is TGCGCCAGCAGCTTCGCCGGGACACTGGGGGAGACCCAGTACTTC.

This clonotype showed up many times. The chain has TRBV25-1 and TRBJ2-7; D not certain. The V end lost 1 base, the J end lost 7 bases, and 20 bases lay between the germline ends. The CDR3 is 16 residues long. The V gene's germline CDR1 is MGHDK and CDR2 SYGVNS. CDR3 nucleotide sequence: TGTGCCAGCAGTGAATCTAGGGCCACCCGAGTGTGGGAGCAGTACTTC. It encodes CASSESRATRVWEQYF.

J is TRBJ1-5 and V is TRBV6-1; D remains unclear. CDR1 and CDR2 (germline): MNHNS, SASEGT. V was cut by 2 bases and J by 10 bases, with 3 bases left in between. The CDR3 sequence is 10 residues long. In DNA, the CDR3 is TGTGCCAGCAGTGAAACCCCCCAGCATTTT. As protein: CASSETPQHF.

This sequence joins TRBV30 and TRBJ1-1; D ambiguous. Trimming took off 3 bases at V and 8 bases at J, with 10 bases between the two ends. Germline CDR1 GTSNPN, CDR2 SVGIG (reference sequence). The CDR3 loop spans 11 amino acids. CDR3 region: CAWRRDMEAFF. The CDR3 DNA sequence: TGTGCCTGGAGAAGGGATATGGAAGCTTTCTTT.

The sample holds a few counts of this clonotype. The CDR3 nucleotides are TGTGCCAGCAGCCCAATAATAACAGGGGAAATGAACACTGAAGCTTTCTTT. This codes for CASSPIITGEMNTEAFF. The chain carries TRBV7-6 and TRBJ1-1; 7 nucleotides agree with TRBD1. Germline V gene data show CDR1 as SGHVS and CDR2 as FNYEAQ. The CDR3 covers 17 residues. The V segment lost 5 bases and the J segment 0 bases; nucleotides outside the gene matches: 12.

This clonotype was observed a handful of times. This sequence joins TRBV27 and TRBJ2-1; no clear D. There are 11 residues in the CDR3. Germline V gene lookup returns CDR1 MNHEY and CDR2 SMNVEV (reference sequence). The germline V and J ends were trimmed by 5 bases and 6 bases, with 5 bases remaining between them. CDR3 nucleotides: TGTGCCAGCAGTAAAGTCAATGAGCAGTTCTTC. It codes for CASSKVNEQFF.

This clonotype was counted ten times or more. The J gene is TRBJ2-5, the V gene TRBV7-6, with 9 bases that match TRBD1. The germline CDR1 and CDR2 sequences are SGHVS and FNYEAQ. CDR3 length equals 22 residues. V lost 2 bases, J lost 0 bases, and 22 bases stayed unmatched. CDR3 coding DNA: TGTGCCAGCAGCTTAATCCCTGCCGCCGGGACAGGGACCCAGGGGTACCAAGAGACCCAGTACTTC. Its protein is CASSLIPAAGTGTQGYQETQYF.

This clonotype was seen ten or more times. The chain has TRBV14 and TRBJ2-1, with D perhaps matching TRBD2 (7 bases). V lost 10 bases to trimming and J lost 2 bases, with 15 bases between them. Germline-derived CDR1 and CDR2 are SGHDN and FVKESK. The CDR3 totals 14 residues. As DNA, the CDR3 is TGTGCCACTAGGCCGGGGGGCCCCTACAATGAGCAGTTCTTC. As protein: CATRPGGPYNEQFF.

This clonotype was seen at least ten times. The chain recombines TRBV28 with TRBJ2-7; 7 bases align to TRBD1. The CDR3 contains 14 residues. Germline V lookup: CDR1 MDHEN, CDR2 SYDVKM. V gave up 1 base and J gave up 3 bases; unmatched junction bases: 3. For the CDR3, the DNA is TGTGCCAGCAGTTTATCCAGGGGGAACTACGAGCAGTACTTC. Its protein product is CASSLSRGNYEQYF.